A selection of T cell receptor beta chains follows, all from one sample in a study of shared clonotypes between healthy human individuals. Here immunoSEQ multiplex PCR was the method, and the copy in TCRdb shows in-frame clones only, minus some. The table records more than 900,000 clones, approximately 80% of them present only once. The sample was memory CD4+ T cells from PBMCs. The receptors here all came from a young man in good health. Some clones in this sample may be carry-over from other donors' samples. The CDR3 runs from the conserved cysteine through the conserved F or W. Each record gives: D gene, J gene, V gene, clone size, CDR3 DNA, CDR3 protein. The D gene is left open where the match is weak. Rows give clone size only sometimes, using once, few, many, or a class for an expanded clone.

TRBD2 TRBJ2-7 TRBV7-2 . TGTGCCAGCAGCCTCAGCGGGAGGGTCTACGAGCAGTACTTC CASSLSGRVYEQYF
TRBD1 TRBJ1-1 TRBV4-1 once TGCGCCAGCAGCCACCCACAGGGGTACACTGAAGCTTTCTTT CASSHPQGYTEAFF
TRBD1 TRBJ1-1 TRBV28 . TGTGCCAGCATGTGGACAGGGGGCGTCATGAACACTGAAGCTTTCTTT CASMWTGGVMNTEAFF
TRBD2 TRBJ2-1 TRBV18 . TGTGCCAGCTCCCCAGGGACTAGCGGGAGGTACAATGAGCAGTTCTTC CASSPGTSGRYNEQFF
TRBD2 TRBJ2-7 TRBV19 . TGTGCCAGTAGTAAGAGCGGGGTCTACGAGCAGTACTTC CASSKSGVYEQYF
. TRBJ1-2 TRBV2 . TGTGCCAGCAGTGCAGGGAAGGGCTACACCTTC CASSAGKGYTF
. TRBJ2-7 TRBV28 . TGTGCCAGCAGTTTATCGGCCAGGGGAAGGTACGAGCAGTACTTC CASSLSARGRYEQYF
. TRBJ2-2 TRBV6-1 . TGTGCCAGCAGTGAAGCGTGGGACACCGGGGAGCTGTTTTTT CASSEAWDTGELFF
TRBD2 TRBJ2-7 TRBV28 . TGTGCCATTTCACCGGGGGGCTCCTACGAGCAGTACTTC CAISPGGSYEQYF
TRBD1 TRBJ2-7 TRBV18 . TGTGCCAGCTCACCACAAACAGGGGGCGCGGGAGAGCAGTACTTC CASSPQTGGAGEQYF
TRBD1 TRBJ1-3 TRBV28 . TGTGCCAGCAAAAGCCTCGGGACAGGGTCTGGAAACACCATATATTTT CASKSLGTGSGNTIYF
TRBD2 TRBJ2-7 TRBV2 many TGTGCCACACCCGGGGCTAGCGGGAGGTCCTACGAGCAGTACTTC CATPGASGRSYEQYF
TRBD1 TRBJ1-3 TRBV7-9 . TGTGCCAGCACACAGGGGAGCCCTGGAAACACCATATATTTT CASTQGSPGNTIYF
TRBD1 TRBJ1-1 TRBV15 few TGTGCCACCAGCAGACCTAAGGGGGCAAACACTGAAGCTTTCTTT CATSRPKGANTEAFF
. TRBJ1-3 TRBV5-4 . TGTGCCAGCAGCTCCTGGACAGCTGGAAACACCATATATTTT CASSSWTAGNTIYF
TRBD2 TRBJ2-1 TRBV7-3 . TGTGCCAGCAGCTTGTCTAGCGGGAGTATCAATGAGCAGTTCTTC CASSLSSGSINEQFF
TRBD1 TRBJ1-3 TRBV6-6 . TGTGCCAGCATCGGGACAGCCTCTGGAAACACCATATATTTT CASIGTASGNTIYF